This T cell receptor beta chain was identified in a study of early T cells in non-severe SARS-CoV-2 infection. Study details: The authors sequenced bulk RNA from unsorted whole blood, leaving chains unpaired. Overall study results and limits: Database matching using VDJdb favored anti-spike CD8 responses, with private and CD4 specificities left missing.

As concerns this clonotype: Its antigen is still unknown.

Unique molecular identifiers were affixed to single, distinct cDNA molecules. TCRdb fed the 5' RACE reads into MiXCR, producing one record per CDR3 protein. The sample consists of 86,000 or so distinct CDR3 sequences, around an eighth of them appearing once. From germline, CDR1 is MRHNA and CDR2 SNTAGT. The V end lost 3 bases, the J end lost 6 bases, and 15 bases lay between the germline ends. The CDR3 is 15 residues long. The TCR originated in an adult who was a healthcare worker with PCR-confirmed SARS-CoV-2 infection or an uninfected control (not recorded which). The sample consisted of whole blood. This chain joins TRBV6-4 and TRBJ2-4; D gene uncertain. The CDR3 loop is CASSEAPGPSNIQYF. The CDR3 DNA reads TGTGCCAGCAGTGAGGCCCCCGGACCCTCAAACATTCAGTACTTC.